One and the same sample provided the 28 T cell receptor beta chains below, sequenced in a study of blood T cell repertoires in COVID-19 (dated by TCRdb to about 2020). Libraries were built with the immunoSEQ multiplex PCR assay. TCRdb mirrors the immuneACCESS table, restricted to in-frame sequences. Some clones are absent from its copies; in checked studies, under half trace to an unresolved V gene, and the reason for the others is unknown. This sample lists more than 100,000 clones; around 86% were detected once. Over 2% of the sample goes to the ten largest clones. Sequencing input: peripheral blood. The receptors were gathered from a man over 45 with active COVID-19.

The V call is TRBV21-1, the J call TRBJ2-5; TRBD2, the table's D call, lacks a check against the DNA. TRBV21-1 is marked as a pseudogene. The CDR3 runs 19 residues. Here the CDR3 reads CASSKGHSRLARNQETQYF. The DNA for the CDR3 is TGTGCCAGCAGCAAAGGTCACTCTCGGCTAGCGCGAAACCAAGAGACCCAGTACTTC.

CDR3 residues: CASSQDPASGGLYTQYF. As DNA, the CDR3 is TGCGCCAGCAGCCAAGACCCCGCTAGCGGGGGGCTGTATACGCAGTATTTT. V usage is TRBV4-1 and J usage is TRBJ2-3; the match to TRBD2 covers 11 bases. This CDR3 spans 17 amino acids. Germline CDR1 is MGHRA and CDR2 is YSYEKL. V trimming: 0 bases; J trimming: 7 bases; junction bases outside the gene matches: 9.

The chain couples TRBV10-3 to TRBJ2-1; weak D call: TRBD2 (6 bases). Between the trimmed V and J ends, which lost 0 bases and 4 bases, there was a span of 10 bases. This CDR3 is built from 15 residues. CDR1 and CDR2 from the germline V gene are ENHRY and SYGVKD. The CDR3 here is CAISESGTPYNEQFF. The CDR3 nucleotides are TGTGCCATCAGTGAGTCTGGGACTCCTTACAATGAGCAGTTCTTC.

This sequence joins TRBV15 and TRBJ2-3, with 8 bases lining up with TRBD2. The CDR3 is made up of 14 amino acids. With 3 bases clipped from V and 4 bases from J, the junction kept 3 bases outside the gene matches. Germline V gives CDR1 LNHNV, CDR2 YYDKDF (reference sequence). This CDR3 is CATSSGGAADTQYF. The CDR3 coding sequence is TGTGCCACCAGCAGCGGGGGGGCGGCAGATACGCAGTATTTT. Full variable domain (missing parts from reference TRBV15 and TRBJ2-3): DAMVIQNPRYQVTQFGKPVTLSCSQTLNHNVMYWYQQKSSQAPKLLFHYYDKDFNNEADTPDNFQSRRPNTSFCFLDIRSPGLGDTAMYLCATSSGGAADTQYFGPGTRLTVL.

The CDR3 nucleotides are TGTGCCAGCTCACGGGGACAGGTCGGGGCACCAAATTCACCCCTCCACTTT. Translating gives CASSRGQVGAPNSPLHF. The chain has TRBV18 and TRBJ1-6; 8 bases agree with TRBD1. The V gene end was trimmed by 4 bases and the J gene end by 7 bases; junction bases not matched to a gene: 12. CDR1 is KGHSH, CDR2 LQKENI, per germline. The CDR3 sequence is 17 residues long.

In its sample, this clone was seen once. The chain recombines TRBV5-1 with TRBJ2-7, with 8 bases aligning to TRBD2. The CDR3 has 15 amino acids. Losses at the gene ends were 0 bases for V and 5 bases for J; bases not matched to a gene: 7. Germline V gene data show CDR1 as SGHRS and CDR2 as YFSETQ. CDR3 amino acids: CASSLDVAGIDEQYF. The CDR3 nucleotides read TGCGCCAGCAGCTTGGACGTAGCGGGGATCGACGAGCAGTACTTC. The full variable domain, its missing parts supplied by reference TRBV5-1 and TRBJ2-7, is KAGVTQTPRYLIKTRGQQVTLSCSPISGHRSVSWYQQTPGQGLQFLFEYFSETQRNKGNFPGRFSGRQFSNSRSEMNVSTLELGDSALYLCASSLDVAGIDEQYFGPGTRLTVT.

The chain has TRBV21-1 and TRBJ1-2; no check of the table's D call, TRBD1, against the DNA was made. TRBV21-1 is an annotated pseudogene. There are 14 residues in the CDR3. The CDR3 nucleotides are TGTGCCAGCAGCACGGCCGCCGGGACAGTTGGCTACACCTTC. This encodes CASSTAAGTVGYTF.

The rearrangement links TRBV11-2 to TRBJ2-2; D gene uncertain. CDR1 and CDR2 (germline): SGHAT, FQNNGV. CDR3 length: 13 amino acids. V gave up 5 bases and J gave up 6 bases, with 10 bases separating them. The CDR3 loop reads CASSRFDSGELFF. The CDR3 coding sequence is TGTGCCAGCAGCCGTTTTGACTCCGGGGAGCTGTTTTTT. Full variable domain (remainder filled in from reference TRBV11-2 and TRBJ2-2): EAGVAQSPRYKIIEKRQSVAFWCNPISGHATLYWYQQILGQGPKLLIQFQNNGVVDDSQLPKDRFSAERLKGVDSTLKIQPAKLEDSAVYLCASSRFDSGELFFGEGSRLTVL.

This sequence joins TRBV10-3 and TRBJ1-2; D is uncertain. The V gene lost 4 bases and the J gene lost 1 base, with 10 bases spanning the gap. Germline CDR1 and CDR2: ENHRY and SYGVKD. The CDR3 is made up of 14 amino acids. Written as DNA, the CDR3 is TGTGCCATCAGTGGTAGCAGAGATAACTATGGCTACACCTTC. Its protein is CAISGSRDNYGYTF.

This chain uses TRBV7-8 with TRBJ2-1; possible D gene TRBD2, 6 bases. V was shortened by 5 bases and J by 6 bases, with 26 bases between the two germline ends. The germline V gene encodes CDR1 SGHVS and CDR2 FQNEAQ. CDR3 size: 18 residues. DNA for the CDR3: TGTGCCAGCAGCCCTAGGGCACGGGACTCACCTCGGCCCAATGAGCAGTTCTTC. This translates into CASSPRARDSPRPNEQFF.

In the case of this clone: One end of the junction varies from germline; a read error may be responsible. This chain uses TRBV7-7 with TRBJ2-5; D may be TRBD2 (6 bases). CDR1 SSHAT and CDR2 FNYEAQ come from the germline V gene (reference sequence). This CDR3 region has 17 residues. Written as DNA, the CDR3 is TGTGCTAGCAGCTTAGGGGTGGGAGCGGGCAGCCAAGAGACCCAGTACTTC. It is translated as CASSLGVGAGSQETQYF.

The chain carries TRBV14 and TRBJ1-2; 9 nucleotides match TRBD1. With 4 bases clipped from V and 8 bases from J, the junction kept 8 bases outside the gene matches. Looked up from germline, CDR1 is SGHDN and CDR2 is FVKESK. The CDR3 sequence is 14 residues long. The CDR3 spells CASSPRTGARGYTF. The CDR3 DNA follows: TGTGCCAGCAGCCCTAGGACAGGGGCTCGAGGCTACACCTTC.

The chain has TRBV24-1 and TRBJ2-1; D may be TRBD1 (6 bases). V gave up 3 bases and J gave up 7 bases, with 18 bases separating them. There are 16 residues in the CDR3. Looked up from germline, CDR1 is KGHDR and CDR2 is SFDVKD. Written as DNA, the CDR3 is TGTGCCACCAGTGATGCCGCCGGGACATCAGGAAATGAGCAGTTCTTC. This sequence encodes CATSDAAGTSGNEQFF.

The gene calls are TRBV6-1 and TRBJ1-2; possibly TRBD1 for D (5 bases). Germline lookup yields CDR1 MNHNS and CDR2 SASEGT. V was pared by 3 bases and J by 14 bases, with 13 bases between. The CDR3 length is 11 residues. The DNA for the CDR3 is TGTGCCAGCAGTGACAGGGTTGGTATAACCTTC. This gives the protein CASSDRVGITF.

V is TRBV6-2 or TRBV6-3 and J is TRBJ2-5, with D perhaps matching TRBD1 (6 bases). The CDR3 contains 14 residues. Trimming took off 5 bases at V and 3 bases at J, with 13 bases between the two ends. The germline V gene encodes CDR1 MNHEY and CDR2 SVGEGT. The CDR3 sequence: CASSLYAGEETQYF. CDR3 nucleotides: TGTGCCAGCAGTCTATACGCAGGGGAAGAGACCCAGTACTTC.

The J gene is TRBJ2-7, the V gene TRBV5-6, with 12 nucleotides matching TRBD2. The trim removed 0 bases at V and 3 bases at J, leaving 4 bases unmatched. CDR3 length: 16 amino acids. Germline CDR1 SGHDT, CDR2 YYEEEE. The CDR3 DNA reads as TGTGCCAGCAGCTTGGTTCTAGCGGGGGGGAACTACGAGCAGTACTTC. Encoded protein: CASSLVLAGGNYEQYF.

Points on this clone: Germline and junction disagree at one end, which may indicate a read error. The chain carries TRBV11-1 and TRBJ1-1; D is possibly TRBD1 (5 bases). The CDR3 has 15 amino acids. Germline V CDR1 and CDR2: SGHAT, FQDESV (reference sequence). The CDR3 protein is CASSKSDRGNAEAFF. For the CDR3, the DNA is TGTGCCAGCAGCAAATCAGACCGGGGGAACGCTGAAGCTTTCTTT.

The rearrangement joins TRBV6-5 to TRBJ2-7; tentatively, D is TRBD1 (5 bases). The CDR3 spans 12 residues. Germline V CDR1 and CDR2: MNHEY, SVGAGI. The CDR3 nucleotides are TGTTCCTACTTGGACACCTCTTACGAGCAGTACTTC. Protein product: CSYLDTSYEQYF.

The chain has TRBV18 and TRBJ2-3, with 7 bases identical to TRBD2. Unmatched junction bases numbered 1, after V lost 7 bases and J lost 0 bases. Germline V gene sequence: CDR1 KGHSH, CDR2 LQKENI. The CDR3 consists of 13 residues. CDR3 coding DNA: TGTGCCAGCTTGCGGGGGAGCACAGATACGCAGTATTTT. It encodes CASLRGSTDTQYF.

The chain carries TRBV3-1 (or the pseudogene TRBV3-2) and TRBJ1-4; D unclear. CDR3 length: 16 residues. V gave up 0 bases and J gave up 0 bases, with 8 bases separating them. CDR1 is LGHDT and CDR2 is YNNKEL in the germline V gene (reference sequence). CDR3 sequence reads: CASSQDMGATNEKLFF. In DNA, the CDR3 is TGTGCCAGCAGCCAAGATATGGGAGCAACTAATGAAAAACTGTTTTTT.

The genes are TRBV4-1 and TRBJ2-7, with D perhaps matching TRBD2 (5 bases). Germline CDR1 reads MGHRA; CDR2 reads YSYEKL. The V and J ends lost 3 bases and 4 bases respectively, with 19 bases between them. The CDR3 runs to 16 residues. The CDR3 DNA reads as TGCGCCAGCAGCCAGGCCTTCTCGGAGGTTAGGTACGAGCAGTACTTC. It translates to CASSQAFSEVRYEQYF.

The chain has TRBV2 and TRBJ1-2; D is undetermined. The germline V gene encodes CDR1 SNHLY and CDR2 FYNNEI. The CDR3 sequence is 13 residues long. The V and J ends lost 8 bases and 5 bases respectively, with 15 bases between them. The CDR3 loop is CASPPRGSYGYTF. The CDR3 DNA reads TGTGCCAGCCCCCCTCGGGGATCTTATGGCTACACCTTC. The full variable domain, its missing parts supplied by reference TRBV2 and TRBJ1-2, is EPEVTQTPSHQVTQMGQEVILRCVPISNHLYFYWYRQILGQKVEFLVSFYNNEISEKSEIFDDQFSVERPDGSNFTLKIRSTKLEDSAMYFCASPPRGSYGYTFGSGTRLTVV.

CDR3 bases: TGTGCCAGCAGTTACGGGGTAGGGGAATACGAGCAGTACTTC. Translation: CASSYGVGEYEQYF. The chain links TRBV6-6 to TRBJ2-7; tentatively, D is TRBD1 (5 bases). There are 14 residues in the CDR3. The germline V gene has CDR1 MNHNY and CDR2 SVGAGI (reference sequence). Trimming left V 2 bases short and J 4 bases short, with 12 bases between.

The gene calls are TRBV6-1 and TRBJ2-7, with 9 bases lining up with TRBD1. V dropped 3 bases and J dropped 5; count of bases not matched to a gene: 11. Germline V gene lookup returns CDR1 MNHNS and CDR2 SASEGT. This CDR3 has 16 residues. The CDR3 loop reads CASSDPIRDRAHEQYF. CDR3 in DNA: TGTGCCAGCAGTGACCCGATCCGGGACAGGGCCCACGAGCAGTACTTC.

The rearrangement joins TRBV19 to TRBJ2-2; D is possibly TRBD1 (5 bases). Trimming pared 3 bases from V and 4 bases from J, leaving 12 bases between. Germline CDR1 and CDR2: LNHDA and SQIVND (reference sequence). The CDR3 is 15 amino acids. The DNA of the CDR3 is TGTGCCAGTAGTATTAGACAGAGACCCACCGGGGAGCTGTTTTTT. Its protein product is CASSIRQRPTGELFF.

The chain has TRBV7-6 and TRBJ1-6, with D tentatively TRBD1 (5 bases). The CDR3 spans 17 residues. V shed 5 bases and J shed 2 bases, with 16 bases lying between them. The germline V gene has CDR1 SGHVS and CDR2 FNYEAQ. CDR3 region: CASSQTPPGTYNSPLHF. For the CDR3, the DNA is TGTGCCAGCAGCCAAACACCCCCAGGGACCTATAATTCACCCCTCCACTTT.

The rearrangement links TRBV2 to TRBJ2-7; 9 positions agree with TRBD1. The CDR3 is made up of 14 amino acids. J gave up 5 bases and V 6 bases, and 8 bases lay outside the gene matches. Germline values: CDR1 SNHLY, CDR2 FYNNEI. Here the CDR3 reads CASRADRGFNEQYF. CDR3 bases: TGTGCCAGCAGGGCGGACAGGGGTTTCAACGAGCAGTACTTC.

The chain is built from TRBV5-6 and TRBJ2-7, with a tentative D call TRBD2 (6 bases). The CDR3 spans 12 residues. In germline, CDR1 is SGHDT, CDR2 YYEEEE. V dropped 1 base and J dropped 6 bases, with 8 bases sitting between them. CDR3 nucleotide sequence: TGTGCCAGCAGCTTGACTAGCTTCGAGCAGTACTTC. It codes for CASSLTSFEQYF.